This T cell receptor beta chain was observed in a study of T cells after yellow fever vaccination. The study, taken as a whole, reports: Some clonotypes, a small share, were shared between CD4 and CD8 compartments. The study found a weaker secondary response that peaked faster, day 5 versus 15. Most clones from primary vaccination resurfaced after the booster (roughly 96% CD4, 70% to 90% CD8).

Template-switching 5'RACE yielded the TCR cDNA; a universal primer site and UMIs were added in the process. TCRdb independently ran MiXCR on the 5' RACE reads; one entry per CDR3 protein. The table shows some 200,000 distinct CDR3 sequences, with about 3% occurring only once. This clonotype has only a few counts. Its antigen is still unknown. The CDR3 extends over 14 amino acids. Germline CDR1 reads KGHSH; CDR2 reads LQKENI. V lost 4 bases to trimming and J lost 0 bases, with 7 bases between them. This chain uses TRBV18 with TRBJ1-5; D call uncertain. This material consisted of CD4+ T cells sorted from PBMCs, taken 10 days after the yellow fever booster vaccination. The sequence was collected from a man in his late teens or twenties who received the YFV17D yellow fever vaccine. CDR3 amino acids: CASSHGNSNQPQHF. The CDR3 DNA is TGTGCCAGCTCACACGGAAATAGCAATCAGCCCCAGCATTTT.